These 27 T cell receptor beta chains came from one sample sequenced in a study of tumor-infiltrating lymphocytes in oesophageal squamous cell carcinoma. TCRdb used MiXCR to reprocess the PCR reads, holding one entry per CDR3 protein. The repertoire holds roughly 3,700 distinct CDR3 sequences, 11% to 15% seen once, with approximately 19% in the top ten. Material for sequencing was esophageal tumor tissue. All receptors come from a male donor with esophageal squamous cell carcinoma.

By share, this clonotype counts as medium-sized. J is TRBJ2-7 and V is TRBV7-9, with a tentative D call TRBD1 (7 bases). The germline V gene encodes CDR1 SEHNR and CDR2 FQNEAQ (reference sequence). CDR3 size: 15 residues. Trimming removed 1 base from V and 4 bases from J, with 14 bases in between. The CDR3, as DNA: TGTGCCAGCAGCTTAGGCGGGACAGTAACTTACGAGCAGTACTTC. Translation: CASSLGGTVTYEQYF.

This clonotype ranks as medium-sized. The gene calls are TRBV24-1 and TRBJ2-6; TRBD2 agrees at 12 bases. The CDR3 is made up of 19 amino acids. V trimming: 5 bases; J trimming: 0 bases; junction bases outside the gene matches: 7. Per germline, CDR1 KGHDR and CDR2 SFDVKD. The CDR3 coding sequence is TGTGCCACCAGTGCCGATGCGGGACTAGCGGGCTCTGGGGCCAACGTCCTGACTTTC. Protein product: CATSADAGLAGSGANVLTF.

This clonotype is labeled medium-sized. This chain joins TRBV6-1 and TRBJ1-1; D is uncertain. The CDR3 consists of 12 residues. Germline V CDR1 and CDR2: MNHNS, SASEGT. The V end lost 5 bases, the J end lost 4 bases, and 8 bases lay between the germline ends. CDR3 loop: CASSPPGTEAFF. CDR3 DNA sequence: TGTGCCAGCAGTCCCCCGGGCACTGAAGCTTTCTTT.

The genes are TRBV9 and TRBJ1-1; D remains ambiguous. The CDR3 loop spans 13 amino acids. CDR1 SGDLS and CDR2 YYNGEE come from the germline V gene. The V and J ends lost 0 bases and 5 bases respectively, with 8 bases between them. CDR3 protein: CASSVEGRTEAFF. CDR3 sequence (DNA): TGTGCCAGCAGCGTAGAAGGGAGGACTGAAGCTTTCTTT.

There are many counts of this clonotype. Compared with germline, one end of the junction differs, possibly owing to a read error. The genes are TRBV11-1 and TRBJ2-5, with TRBD2 matching over 10 bases. CDR1 and CDR2 from the germline V gene are SGHAT and FQDESV (reference sequence). The CDR3 is 18 amino acids. The CDR3 here is CASSVAGGSKSWVETQYF. The CDR3 DNA follows: TGTGCCAGCAGCGTAGCGGGGGGATCTAAAAGCTGGGTAGAGACCCAGTACTTC.

In this sample, this clonotype turned up many times. V usage is TRBV6-1 and J usage is TRBJ2-7; D unresolved. V lost 2 bases and J 2 bases, leaving 13 bases between the germline ends. The CDR3 has 15 amino acids. Germline CDR1 is MNHNS and CDR2 is SASEGT. The DNA for the CDR3 is TGTGCCAGCAGTGAACTGCAGGATCTACCCTACGAGCAGTACTTC. Amino acids: CASSELQDLPYEQYF.

In this sample, this clonotype is medium-sized. The chain has TRBV6-1 and TRBJ2-6; D unclear. The CDR3 runs 13 residues. Germline CDR1 and CDR2: MNHNS and SASEGT. V was shortened by 5 bases and J by 2 bases, with 4 bases between the two germline ends. This CDR3 is CASSPTGANVLTF. Written as DNA, the CDR3 is TGTGCCAGCAGTCCGACTGGGGCCAACGTCCTGACTTTC.

By frequency in the sample, this clonotype is medium-sized. A much bigger clone sits one base away, suggesting this may be a read error. This chain joins TRBV7-2 and TRBJ2-5; 10 nucleotides match TRBD2. The germline V gene encodes CDR1 SGHTA and CDR2 FQGNSA. The CDR3 totals 15 residues. Germline trimming cut 4 bases from V and 11 bases from J; bases unmatched to any gene: 13. Here the CDR3 DNA reads TGTGCCAGCAGCTACGTAGGGCTAGCGGGGGATGAGCAGTACTTC. This sequence encodes CASSYVGLAGDEQYF.

This clonotype is large (0.1 to 1%) in the sample. The CDR3 DNA follows: TGTGCCAGCAGCGTAACGGGACTAGCGGGGGGGAATGAGCAGTTCTTC. Its protein is CASSVTGLAGGNEQFF. This chain joins TRBV7-9 and TRBJ2-1; 16 bases agree with TRBD2. This CDR3 has 16 residues. From germline, CDR1 is SEHNR and CDR2 FQNEAQ (reference sequence). Unmatched junction bases numbered 5, after V lost 5 bases and J lost 7 bases.

This clonotype was seen many times. V and J are TRBV7-3 and TRBJ2-2; D is possibly TRBD1 (6 bases). The CDR3 sequence is 14 residues long. From germline, CDR1 is SGHTA and CDR2 FQGTGA. V was shortened by 4 bases and J by 8 bases, with 14 bases between the two germline ends. This CDR3 reads CASSSGQSPGELFF. CDR3 sequence (DNA): TGTGCCAGCAGCTCCGGACAGTCCCCGGGGGAGCTGTTTTTT.

This clonotype counts as medium-sized (0.01 to 0.1%). The genes are TRBV7-2 and TRBJ2-7, with unresolved D. Germline CDR1 SGHTA, CDR2 FQGNSA. Trimming removed 1 base at V and 1 base at J, with 8 bases between. The CDR3 spans 14 residues. The CDR3: CASSLDVASYEQYF. The CDR3 nucleotides read TGTGCCAGCAGCTTAGACGTAGCTTCCTACGAGCAGTACTTC.

This rearrangement joins TRBV15 to TRBJ2-2; D is possibly TRBD2 (7 bases). In germline, CDR1 is LNHNV, CDR2 YYDKDF (reference sequence). This CDR3 is built from 18 residues. V was pared by 4 bases and J by 6 bases, with 24 bases between. In DNA, the CDR3 is TGTGCCACCAGCATGGGGGGGCTCGATTTATTTTTAGCCGGGGAGCTGTTTTTT. It is translated as CATSMGGLDLFLAGELFF.

This clonotype was seen a handful of times. The V and J genes are TRBV27 and TRBJ1-2; perhaps TRBD1 as D (6 bases). Trimming took 2 bases from V and 4 from J, leaving 11 bases between them. CDR1 and CDR2 from the germline V gene are MNHEY and SMNVEV (reference sequence). The CDR3 is 14 residues long. This chain's CDR3 is CASSLRNRAYGYTF. As DNA, the CDR3 is TGTGCCAGCAGTTTACGAAACAGGGCCTATGGCTACACCTTC.

This clonotype occurred many times. The genes are TRBV19 and TRBJ2-5; the D is unclear. CDR1 is LNHDA and CDR2 is SQIVND in the germline V gene (reference sequence). This CDR3 region has 13 residues. Between the trimmed V and J ends, which lost 6 bases and 0 bases, there was a span of 8 bases. DNA for the CDR3: TGTGCCAGTAGGGGGTCCTACCAAGAGACCCAGTACTTC. Translation gives CASRGSYQETQYF.

This clonotype was picked up many times. DNA of the CDR3: TGCGCCAGCAGCGGACGGGACAGGGGGATGGCCGAGCAGTACTTC. It translates to CASSGRDRGMAEQYF. The chain combines TRBV5-1 with TRBJ2-7; 11 bases line up with TRBD1. CDR1 SGHRS and CDR2 YFSETQ come from the germline V gene. This CDR3 spans 15 amino acids. V shed 4 bases, J shed 6 bases, and the junction held 9 bases outside the gene matches.

The rearrangement uses TRBV5-1 and TRBJ2-2; D perhaps matches TRBD2 (5 bases). The length of the CDR3 is 14 residues. Deletions cut 0 bases from V and 6 bases from J, with 9 bases between. Germline CDR1 is SGHRS and CDR2 is YFSETQ. In DNA form, the CDR3 reads TGCGCCAGCAGCTTGGAACCAGCGGCCGGGGAGCTGTTTTTT. Protein sequence: CASSLEPAAGELFF.

This clonotype was seen a few times. The V call is TRBV5-1, the J call TRBJ2-5, with D possibly matching TRBD1 (5 bases). The DNA end lines up better with TRBJ2-7; the J call may be wrong. Germline V gene lookup returns CDR1 SGHRS and CDR2 YFSETQ. CDR3 length: 14 amino acids. CDR3 sequence reads: CASSPRTRIYEQYF. The DNA for the CDR3 is TGCGCCAGCAGCCCCCGGACACGGATATACGAGCAGTACTTC.

On this clonotype itself: Lacking the conserved final phenylalanine or tryptophan, this CDR3 likely reflects a read error. It is unclear where the CDR3 begins or ends on the DNA, so no DNA is shown, and the CDR3 is as TCRdb lists it. The chain carries TRBV7-2 and TRBJ2-3; the table's D call, TRBD2, was not checked against the DNA. The germline CDR1 and CDR2 sequences are SGHTA and FQGNSA. The CDR3 length is 16 residues, termini included. This CDR3 is CASSLRGGTYEQYLGT.

This clonotype counts as medium-sized. The chain recombines TRBV7-3 with TRBJ2-3, with D perhaps TRBD1 or TRBD2 (6 bases each). This CDR3 has 16 residues. Trimming shortened V by 5 bases and J by 5 bases, and 20 bases separated the two germline ends. CDR1 and CDR2 from the germline V gene are SGHTA and FQGTGA. This CDR3 is CASSPDPPGAVDTQYF. The DNA of the CDR3 is TGTGCCAGCAGCCCCGATCCACCGGGGGCGGTAGATACGCAGTATTTT.

This clonotype was detected many times. V usage is TRBV24-1 and J usage is TRBJ1-2; 8 bases line up with TRBD1. Germline V gene sequence: CDR1 KGHDR, CDR2 SFDVKD. The CDR3 extends over 12 amino acids. With 6 bases clipped from V and 11 bases from J, the junction kept 7 bases outside the gene matches. CDR3 protein: CATSRQGARYTF. In DNA form, the CDR3 reads TGTGCCACCAGTCGCCAGGGGGCGCGGTACACCTTC.

By sample fraction, this clonotype is medium-sized. The gene calls are TRBV12-3 or TRBV12-4 and TRBJ1-2, with D unclear. V lost 3 bases to trimming and J lost 0 bases, with 8 bases between them. The CDR3 covers 14 residues. The CDR3 DNA follows: TGTGCCAGCAGTTTGGGGATCCCTAACTATGGCTACACCTTC. Its translation: CASSLGIPNYGYTF.

This clonotype is categorized as medium-sized. The rearrangement joins TRBV7-3 to TRBJ2-3; 8 bases fit TRBD2. From germline, CDR1 is SGHTA and CDR2 FQGTGA. V was clipped by 5 bases and J by 10 bases; unmatched bases: 2. The CDR3 runs to 11 residues. The CDR3 sequence: CASSPGGPQYF. DNA of the CDR3: TGTGCCAGCAGCCCGGGGGGGCCGCAGTATTTT.

This clonotype has a single count. This is likely a read error, given that the CDR3 carries no conserved phenylalanine or tryptophan at its end. Because the CDR3's place on the DNA is in doubt, the DNA is left out and the CDR3 is given as listed by TCRdb. The chain's CDR3 is CASSLTTGGEQFFGP. The rearrangement uses TRBV7-8 and TRBJ2-4; TRBD2 is taken as the D call from the table, unchecked against the DNA. Germline V gene lookup returns CDR1 SGHVS and CDR2 FQNEAQ. Including both end residues, the CDR3 is 15 amino acids long.

There are many counts of this clonotype. In nucleotides, the CDR3 is TGCGCCAGCAGCCCCGGACTAGCGGGGGGGCCAGCAACAGATACGCAGTATTTT. Translating it yields CASSPGLAGGPATDTQYF. The gene calls are TRBV5-1 and TRBJ2-3; 15 positions agree with TRBD2. The CDR3 has 18 amino acids. Losses at the gene ends were 4 bases for V and 3 bases for J; bases not matched to a gene: 9. Per the germline V gene, CDR1 is SGHRS and CDR2 is YFSETQ.

This clonotype ranks as medium-sized. The conserved final phenylalanine or tryptophan is absent from the CDR3, which likely points to a read error. The DNA is omitted, as the CDR3 cannot be located on it reliably, and the CDR3 follows TCRdb's listing. The chain links TRBV7-8 to TRBJ2-7; the tabulated D call, TRBD1, remains unverified against the DNA. The CDR3 extends over 17 residues, inclusive of both ends. Per germline, CDR1 SGHVS and CDR2 FQNEAQ. CDR3 protein: CASSLFQGPSYGYTFGS.

This clonotype was found many times. The missing conserved phenylalanine or tryptophan at the end of this CDR3 makes a read error likely. The DNA is omitted, as the CDR3 cannot be located on it reliably, and the CDR3 follows TCRdb's listing. This chain connects TRBV11-1 to TRBJ2-7; the table's D call, TRBD1, has no DNA check behind it. CDR1 is SGHAT and CDR2 is FQDESV in the germline V gene (reference sequence). Ends included, the CDR3 has 17 residues. The CDR3 loop is CASSPWTPAGYGYTFGS.

This clonotype is judged medium-sized. The J gene is TRBJ1-4, the V gene TRBV7-8, with D possibly being TRBD1 (6 bases). Trimming shortened V by 5 bases and J by 3 bases, and 19 bases separated the two germline ends. Germline loops: CDR1 SGHVS, CDR2 FQNEAQ. The CDR3 is 17 residues long. CDR3 loop: CASSPRTVEGANEKLFF. The CDR3 nucleotides are TGTGCCAGCAGCCCCAGGACGGTGGAGGGGGCTAATGAAAAACTGTTTTTT. Drawing the rest from reference TRBV7-8 and TRBJ1-4, the complete variable domain is GAGVSQSPRYKVAKRGQDVALRCDPISGHVSLFWYQQALGQGPEFLTYFQNEAQLDKSGLPSDRFFAERPEGSVSTLKIQRTQQEDSAVYLCASSPRTVEGANEKLFFGSGTQLSVL.